The 24 T cell receptor beta chains below all came from one sample that was sequenced in a study of T and B cells in COVID-19 patients. Blood genomic DNA input for TRB amplification was about 250-500 ng. TRB rearrangements were amplified by multiplex PCR with BIOMED2 TRB-A/B primers. MiXCR was run by TCRdb on the multiplex PCR reads, yielding one entry per CDR3 protein. The sample lists approximately 14,000 distinct CDR3 sequences; 28% were seen once. The sequencing sample was made of blood. Source of these receptors: a human donor who had recovered from COVID-19.

V is TRBV18 and J is TRBJ1-1; D may be TRBD1 (5 bases). Germline values: CDR1 KGHSH, CDR2 LQKENI. Trimming stripped 0 bases from V and 4 bases from J, with 12 bases between. The CDR3 consists of 15 residues. The CDR3 coding sequence is TGTGCCAGCTCACCACCGATGGGGGTGGGCACTGAAGCTTTCTTT. Translation: CASSPPMGVGTEAFF.

The chain couples TRBV5-4 to TRBJ2-3; a possible D gene is TRBD1 (5 bases). Trimming cost V 4 bases and J 2 bases, with 11 bases left between them. CDR1 is SGHNT, CDR2 YYREEE, per germline (reference sequence). This CDR3 region has 14 residues. Here the CDR3 reads CASSLQGPTDTQYF. The CDR3 DNA reads TGTGCCAGCAGCCTGCAGGGTCCCACAGATACGCAGTATTTT.

Relative to its sample, this clonotype is medium-sized. This chain links TRBV27 with TRBJ2-3; either TRBD1 or TRBD2 may fit D (5 bases each). CDR1 is MNHEY, CDR2 SMNVEV, per germline (reference sequence). Trimming shortened V by 6 bases and J by 0 bases, and 13 bases separated the two germline ends. CDR3 length equals 15 residues. The CDR3 loop is CASRRGASSTDTQYF. DNA of the CDR3: TGTGCCAGCAGGAGAGGGGCGTCTAGCACAGATACGCAGTATTTT.

By frequency in the sample, this clonotype is medium-sized (0.01 to 0.1%). This chain connects TRBV6-5 to TRBJ2-3; TRBD2 matches 8 bases. V lost 4 bases to trimming and J lost 2 bases; unmatched junction nucleotides: 5. CDR1 and CDR2 from the germline V gene are MNHEY and SVGAGI. The CDR3 sequence is 15 residues long. This CDR3 is CASSSGTRITDTQYF. CDR3 coding DNA: TGTGCCAGCAGTTCCGGGACTAGGATCACAGATACGCAGTATTTT.

This clonotype showed up many times. The V call is TRBV5-6, the J call TRBJ2-7; TRBD2 matches at 10 bases. J was trimmed by 2 bases and V by 3 bases; bases with no gene match: 5. CDR1 is SGHDT, CDR2 YYEEEE, per germline. The CDR3 is made up of 15 amino acids. CDR3: CASSSSGTSAYEQYF. The CDR3 nucleotides read TGTGCCAGCAGCTCGTCCGGGACTAGCGCCTACGAGCAGTACTTC.

This clonotype was observed a handful of times. The chain combines TRBV7-9 with TRBJ2-5; D assignment may be TRBD1 or TRBD2 (5 bases each). The CDR3 runs to 16 residues. V was trimmed by 5 bases and J by 2 bases, leaving 18 bases between them. CDR1 is SEHNR and CDR2 is FQNEAQ in the germline V gene (reference sequence). Written as DNA, the CDR3 is TGTGCCAGCAGCCAACCCAGGCCAGGGAGTCAAGAGACCCAGTACTTC. Translation gives CASSQPRPGSQETQYF.

This clonotype has at least ten counts. The chain carries TRBV30 and TRBJ1-1; D is uncertain. Trimming left V 0 bases short and J 1 base short, with 3 bases between. Germline V gene lookup returns CDR1 GTSNPN and CDR2 SVGIG (reference sequence). The CDR3 consists of 12 residues. CDR3 amino acids: CAWSVTNTEAFF. The CDR3 DNA follows: TGTGCCTGGAGTGTGACGAACACTGAAGCTTTCTTT.

There are a few counts of this clonotype. This chain joins TRBV12-3 or TRBV12-4 and TRBJ2-2; 8 nucleotides align to TRBD2. Trimming cost V 6 bases and J 6 bases; bases outside gene matches: 18. The CDR3 runs to 18 residues. CDR3 in DNA: TGTGCCAGCAGCCCCCGGACTAGCTACGGAACCAGGGCCGGGGAGCTGTTTTTT. It encodes CASSPRTSYGTRAGELFF.

This clonotype was recorded a few times. This chain links TRBV7-9 with TRBJ2-1, with D tentatively TRBD1 (5 bases). Germline assignment: CDR1 SEHNR and CDR2 FQNEAQ (reference sequence). CDR3 length equals 15 residues. The V end lost 0 bases, the J end lost 0 bases, and 6 bases lay between the germline ends. CDR3 sequence (DNA): TGTGCCAGCAGCTTAGCCCAGGGCTCCTACAATGAGCAGTTCTTC. It codes for CASSLAQGSYNEQFF.

This clonotype has ten or more counts. The J gene is TRBJ2-1, the V gene TRBV5-4; no definite D call. CDR3 length equals 16 residues. Trimming cost V 0 bases and J 3 bases, with 13 bases left between them. Germline V gives CDR1 SGHNT, CDR2 YYREEE (reference sequence). The CDR3 sequence is CASSLAEAGFYNEQFF. In DNA form, the CDR3 reads TGTGCCAGCAGCTTGGCCGAAGCTGGTTTCTACAATGAGCAGTTCTTC. Together with reference TRBV5-4 and TRBJ2-1, the CDR3 gives the full variable domain: ETGVTQSPTHLIKTRGQQVTLRCSSQSGHNTVSWYQQALGQGPQFIFQYYREEENGRGNFPPRFSGLQFPNYSSELNVNALELDDSALYLCASSLAEAGFYNEQFFGPGTRLTVL.

This clonotype was seen repeatedly, ten times or more. V gene TRBV11-2 combines with J gene TRBJ2-3, with D uncertain. Between the trimmed V and J ends, which lost 5 bases and 4 bases, there was a span of 13 bases. Germline loops: CDR1 SGHAT, CDR2 FQNNGV. The CDR3 runs 14 residues. The CDR3 coding sequence is TGTGCCAGCAGCGGCTGGTCAGCAGCAGATACGCAGTATTTT. It is translated as CASSGWSAADTQYF.

This clonotype appeared many times. The J gene is TRBJ2-6, the V gene TRBV6-5; 9 bases fit TRBD1. Germline values: CDR1 MNHEY, CDR2 SVGAGI. J was trimmed by 4 bases and V by 4 bases; bases with no gene match: 8. The CDR3 has 17 residues. This CDR3 is CASSSGQGLSGANVLTF. DNA of the CDR3: TGTGCCAGCAGTTCGGGACAGGGTCTTTCCGGGGCCAACGTCCTGACTTTC.

This clonotype occurred many times. This chain connects TRBV24-1 to TRBJ2-1; TRBD2 aligns across 10 bases. The length of the CDR3 is 15 residues. Germline V gives CDR1 KGHDR, CDR2 SFDVKD. V lost 3 bases and J lost 8; bases outside the gene matches: 6. CDR3 region: CATSDPAGGFDEQFF. CDR3 nucleotides: TGTGCCACCAGTGATCCAGCGGGAGGGTTCGATGAGCAGTTCTTC.

V gene TRBV12-3 or TRBV12-4 combines with J gene TRBJ1-2; 7 bases fit TRBD1. V trimming: 5 bases; J trimming: 5 bases; junction bases outside the gene matches: 20. The CDR3 spans 18 residues. The CDR3 is CASSTTRQGDRKWYGYTF. DNA of the CDR3: TGTGCCAGCAGTACAACCCGGCAGGGGGACAGAAAATGGTATGGCTACACCTTC.

The rearrangement uses TRBV10-1 and TRBJ1-5; D perhaps matches TRBD1 (6 bases). V was trimmed by 3 bases and J by 1 base, leaving 7 bases between them. This CDR3 contains 14 residues. Germline V CDR1 and CDR2: WNHNN, SYGVQD (reference sequence). The CDR3 DNA sequence: TGCGCCAGCAGTGAAGGGACAAGCAATCAGCCCCAGCATTTT. It encodes CASSEGTSNQPQHF.

V gene TRBV27 combines with J gene TRBJ2-5; TRBD2 is a possible D gene (6 bases). CDR1 is MNHEY, CDR2 SMNVEV, per germline (reference sequence). Trimming removed 6 bases at V and 5 bases at J, with 28 bases between. CDR3 size: 18 residues. CDR3 DNA: TGTGCCAGCAGCCCCCCCCCCCCCGCACCCTCCCGGGGGGAGACCCAGTACTTC. It codes for CASSPPPPAPSRGETQYF.

V gene TRBV20-1 combines with J gene TRBJ1-1; unclear D gene. The V end was cut by 6 bases, the J end by 0 bases, with 14 bases between. This CDR3 spans 14 amino acids. The germline V gene encodes CDR1 DFQATT and CDR2 SNEGSKA (reference sequence). The CDR3 DNA follows: TGCAGTGCCCCATGGGGAGTCATGAACACTGAAGCTTTCTTT. Translating gives CSAPWGVMNTEAFF.

This clonotype showed up many times. The J gene is TRBJ1-1, the V gene TRBV6-5; D perhaps matches TRBD1 (5 bases). There are 14 residues in the CDR3. V was cut by 0 bases and J by 5 bases, with 10 bases left in between. Germline V gives CDR1 MNHEY, CDR2 SVGAGI. The CDR3 region has the DNA TGTGCCAGCAGTTACTCGTCAGGGTGGACTGAAGCTTTCTTT. Translation gives CASSYSSGWTEAFF.

This clonotype is deemed large (0.1 to 1%). The CDR3 DNA is TGTGCCAGTGGTCGGTGGCAGGACAATGAGCAGTTCTTC. Amino acid sequence: CASGRWQDNEQFF. The chain employs TRBV19 and TRBJ2-1; D remains unclear. The CDR3 runs 13 residues. V gave up 8 bases and J gave up 5 bases, with 13 bases separating them. Germline CDR1 LNHDA, CDR2 SQIVND (reference sequence).

Here the CDR3 DNA reads TGTGCCAGCAGCTTGGGGCAGGAGCAGCCCCAGCATTTT. It encodes CASSLGQEQPQHF. V usage is TRBV7-6 and J usage is TRBJ1-5; D possibly corresponds to TRBD1 (5 bases). V shed 3 bases and J shed 7 bases, with 10 bases lying between them. This CDR3 is 13 amino acids long. CDR1 is SGHVS and CDR2 is FNYEAQ in the germline V gene. Complete variable domain (other parts from reference TRBV7-6 and TRBJ1-5): GAGVSQSPRYKVTKRGQDVALRCDPISGHVSLYWYRQALGQGPEFLTYFNYEAQQDKSGLPNDRFSAERPEGSISTLTIQRTEQRDSAMYRCASSLGQEQPQHFGDGTRLSIL.

V and J are TRBV20-1 and TRBJ2-5; D is unclear. V was pared by 1 base and J by 3 bases, with 18 bases between. The V gene's germline CDR1 is DFQATT and CDR2 SNEGSKA (reference sequence). This CDR3 is built from 16 residues. CDR3 protein: CSARGPRRAIEETQYF. CDR3 nucleotide sequence: TGCAGTGCTAGAGGGCCCCGCCGGGCCATCGAAGAGACCCAGTACTTC.

This clonotype appeared a few times. This CDR3 is CASSWLAGGPGELFF. The CDR3 nucleotides read TGTGCCAGCAGTTGGCTAGCGGGAGGTCCCGGGGAGCTGTTTTTT. V usage is TRBV28 and J usage is TRBJ2-2, with 11 bases identical to TRBD2. After removal of 4 bases from V and 6 bases from J, the junction contained 4 bases not matched to a gene. CDR3 length equals 15 residues. In germline, CDR1 is MDHEN, CDR2 SYDVKM.

The V and J genes are TRBV18 and TRBJ1-1; 8 positions agree with TRBD1. The CDR3 totals 15 residues. The V gene end was trimmed by 1 base and the J gene end by 3 bases; junction bases not matched to a gene: 4. CDR1 is KGHSH, CDR2 LQKENI, per germline. Here the CDR3 reads CASSPRTGRDTEAFF. The CDR3 DNA reads as TGTGCCAGCTCACCACGGACAGGGAGGGACACTGAAGCTTTCTTT. The entire variable domain, with the rest obtained from reference TRBV18 and TRBJ1-1, is as follows: NAGVMQNPRHLVRRRGQEARLRCSPMKGHSHVYWYRQLPEEGLKFMVYLQKENIIDESGMPKERFSAEFPKEGPSILRIQQVVRGDSAAYFCASSPRTGRDTEAFFGQGTRLTVV.

Ten or more counts support this clonotype. This chain links TRBV27 with TRBJ1-1, with D uncertain. Trimming shortened V by 8 bases and J by 4 bases, and 17 bases separated the two germline ends. The germline CDR1 and CDR2 sequences are MNHEY and SMNVEV (reference sequence). CDR3 size: 14 residues. CDR3 protein: CASHHVGGSTEAFF. CDR3 nucleotide sequence: TGTGCCAGCCACCACGTGGGAGGGAGCACTGAAGCTTTCTTT.